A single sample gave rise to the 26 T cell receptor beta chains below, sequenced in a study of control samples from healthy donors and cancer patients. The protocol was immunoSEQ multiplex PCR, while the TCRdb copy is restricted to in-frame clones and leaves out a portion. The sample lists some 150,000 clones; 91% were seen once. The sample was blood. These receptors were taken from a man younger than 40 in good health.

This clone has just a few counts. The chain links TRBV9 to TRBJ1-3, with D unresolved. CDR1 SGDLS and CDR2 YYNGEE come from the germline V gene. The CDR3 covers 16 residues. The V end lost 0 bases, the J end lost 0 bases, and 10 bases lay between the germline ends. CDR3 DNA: TGTGCCAGCAGCGTAGAGTTACAGAGCTCTGGAAACACCATATATTTT. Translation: CASSVELQSSGNTIYF. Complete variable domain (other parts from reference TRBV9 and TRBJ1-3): DSGVTQTPKHLITATGQRVTLRCSPRSGDLSVYWYQQSLDQGLQFLIQYYNGEERAKGNILERFSAQQFPDLHSELNLSSLELGDSALYFCASSVELQSSGNTIYFGEGSWLTVV.

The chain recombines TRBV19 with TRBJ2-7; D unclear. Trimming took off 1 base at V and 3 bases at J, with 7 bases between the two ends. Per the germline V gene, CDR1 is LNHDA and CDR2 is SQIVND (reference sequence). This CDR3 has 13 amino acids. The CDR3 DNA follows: TGTGCCAGTAGTATAGCTTCCCTCTACGAGCAGTACTTC. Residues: CASSIASLYEQYF.

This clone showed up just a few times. CDR3 nucleotide sequence: TGCAGCGCCTACTTCATAGACAGAGGATCTGGCTACACCTTC. Its translation: CSAYFIDRGSGYTF. The rearrangement joins TRBV29-1 to TRBJ1-2; D is possibly TRBD1 (5 bases). CDR3 length: 14 amino acids. Trimming left V 7 bases short and J 7 bases short, with 22 bases between. CDR1 and CDR2 from the germline V gene are SQVTM and ANQGSEA.

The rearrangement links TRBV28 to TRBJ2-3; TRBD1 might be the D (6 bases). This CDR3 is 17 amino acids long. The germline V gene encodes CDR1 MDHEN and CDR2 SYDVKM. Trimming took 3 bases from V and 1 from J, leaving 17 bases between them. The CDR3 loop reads CASSFPRQVGGTDTQYF. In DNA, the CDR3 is TGTGCCAGCAGTTTCCCCAGACAGGTGGGGGGCACAGATACGCAGTATTTT.

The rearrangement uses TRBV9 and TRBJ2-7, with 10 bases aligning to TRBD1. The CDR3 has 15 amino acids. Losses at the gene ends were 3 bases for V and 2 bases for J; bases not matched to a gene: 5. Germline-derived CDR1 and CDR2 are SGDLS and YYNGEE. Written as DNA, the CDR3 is TGTGCCAGCAGCGGTGGGACAGGGGCCCCCTACGAGCAGTACTTC. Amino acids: CASSGGTGAPYEQYF.

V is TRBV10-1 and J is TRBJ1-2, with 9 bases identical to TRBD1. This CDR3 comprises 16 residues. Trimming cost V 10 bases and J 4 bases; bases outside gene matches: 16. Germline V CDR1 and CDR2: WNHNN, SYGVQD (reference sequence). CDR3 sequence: CANIDTGQGEGYGYTF. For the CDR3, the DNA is TGCGCCAATATCGATACGGGACAGGGTGAGGGCTATGGCTACACCTTC.

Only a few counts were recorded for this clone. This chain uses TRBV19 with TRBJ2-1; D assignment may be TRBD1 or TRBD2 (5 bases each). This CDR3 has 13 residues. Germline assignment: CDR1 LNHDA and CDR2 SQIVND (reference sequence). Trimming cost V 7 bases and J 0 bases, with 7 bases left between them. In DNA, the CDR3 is TGTGCCAGTAATGGGGGCTCCTACAATGAGCAGTTCTTC. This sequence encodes CASNGGSYNEQFF.

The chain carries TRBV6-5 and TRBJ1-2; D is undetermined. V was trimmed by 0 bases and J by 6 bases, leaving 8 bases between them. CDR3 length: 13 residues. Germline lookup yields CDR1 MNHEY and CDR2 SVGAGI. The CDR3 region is CASSYSDEDGYTF. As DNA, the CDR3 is TGTGCCAGCAGTTACTCGGATGAAGATGGCTACACCTTC.

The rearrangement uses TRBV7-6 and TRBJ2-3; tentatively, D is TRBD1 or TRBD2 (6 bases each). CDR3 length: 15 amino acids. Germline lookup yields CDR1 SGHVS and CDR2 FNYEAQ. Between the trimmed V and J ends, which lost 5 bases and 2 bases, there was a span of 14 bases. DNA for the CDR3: TGTGCCAGCAGCCCGTTAGGGGGGCCCACAGATACGCAGTATTTT. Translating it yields CASSPLGGPTDTQYF.

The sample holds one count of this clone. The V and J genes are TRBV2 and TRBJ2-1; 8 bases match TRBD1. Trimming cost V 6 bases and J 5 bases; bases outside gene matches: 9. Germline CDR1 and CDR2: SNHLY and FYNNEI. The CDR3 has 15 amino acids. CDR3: CASSRARQGNNEQFF. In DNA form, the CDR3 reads TGTGCCAGCAGCCGTGCGAGACAGGGGAACAATGAGCAGTTCTTC.

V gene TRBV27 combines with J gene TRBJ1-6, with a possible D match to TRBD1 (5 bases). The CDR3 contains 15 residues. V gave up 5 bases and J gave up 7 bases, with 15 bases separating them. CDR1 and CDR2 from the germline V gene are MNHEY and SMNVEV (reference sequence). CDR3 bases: TGTGCCAGCAGTCCGTTTGGGGGGGGGAATTCACCCCTCCACTTT. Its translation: CASSPFGGGNSPLHF.

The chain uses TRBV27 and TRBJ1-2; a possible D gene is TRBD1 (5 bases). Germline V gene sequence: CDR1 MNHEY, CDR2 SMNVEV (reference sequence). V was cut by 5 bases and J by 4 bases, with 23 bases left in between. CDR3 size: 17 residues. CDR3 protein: CASSRVRLGDKVYGYTF. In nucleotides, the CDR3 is TGTGCCAGCAGTCGTGTCCGTTTAGGGGATAAAGTCTATGGCTACACCTTC.

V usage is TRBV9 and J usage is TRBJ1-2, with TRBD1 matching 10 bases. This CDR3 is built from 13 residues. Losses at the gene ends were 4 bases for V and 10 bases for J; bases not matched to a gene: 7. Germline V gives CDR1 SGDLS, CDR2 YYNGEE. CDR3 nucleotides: TGTGCCAGCAGCACCGGGACAGGGGCATACTACACCTTC. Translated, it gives CASSTGTGAYYTF.

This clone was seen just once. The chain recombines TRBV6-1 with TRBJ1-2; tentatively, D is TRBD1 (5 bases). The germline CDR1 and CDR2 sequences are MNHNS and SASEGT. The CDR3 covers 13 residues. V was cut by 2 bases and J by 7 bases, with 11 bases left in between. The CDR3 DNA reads TGTGCCAGCAGTGAATCGGGGGGGTCTGGCTACACCTTC. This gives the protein CASSESGGSGYTF.

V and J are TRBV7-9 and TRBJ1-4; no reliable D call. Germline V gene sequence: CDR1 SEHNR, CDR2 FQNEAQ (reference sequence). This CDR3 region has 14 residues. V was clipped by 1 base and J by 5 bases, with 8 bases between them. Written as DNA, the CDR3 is TGTGCCAGCAGCTTAGGGGCGGGGAATGAAAAACTGTTTTTT. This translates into CASSLGAGNEKLFF.

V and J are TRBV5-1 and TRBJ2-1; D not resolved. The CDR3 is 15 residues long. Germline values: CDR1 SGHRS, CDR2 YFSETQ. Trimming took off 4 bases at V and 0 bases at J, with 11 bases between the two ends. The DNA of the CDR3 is TGCGCCAGCAGCCCGTTACCCTTCTCCTACAATGAGCAGTTCTTC. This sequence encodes CASSPLPFSYNEQFF.

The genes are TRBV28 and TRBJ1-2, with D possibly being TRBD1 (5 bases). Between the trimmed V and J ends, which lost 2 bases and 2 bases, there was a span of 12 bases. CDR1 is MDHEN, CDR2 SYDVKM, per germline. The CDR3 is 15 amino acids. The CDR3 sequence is CASSLRGILNYGYTF. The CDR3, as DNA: TGTGCCAGCAGTTTACGGGGGATCCTCAACTATGGCTACACCTTC.

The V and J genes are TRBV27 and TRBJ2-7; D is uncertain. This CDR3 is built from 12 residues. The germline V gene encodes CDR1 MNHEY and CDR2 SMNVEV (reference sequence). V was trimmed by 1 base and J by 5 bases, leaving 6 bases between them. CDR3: CASSLFGDEQYF. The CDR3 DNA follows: TGTGCCAGCAGTTTATTTGGAGACGAGCAGTACTTC.

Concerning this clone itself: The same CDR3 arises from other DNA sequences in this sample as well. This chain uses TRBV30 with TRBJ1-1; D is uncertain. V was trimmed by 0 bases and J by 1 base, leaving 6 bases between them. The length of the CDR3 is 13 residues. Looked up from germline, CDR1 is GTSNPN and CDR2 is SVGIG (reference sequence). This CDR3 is CAWSVTANTEAFF. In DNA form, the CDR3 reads TGTGCCTGGAGTGTAACAGCGAACACTGAAGCTTTCTTT.

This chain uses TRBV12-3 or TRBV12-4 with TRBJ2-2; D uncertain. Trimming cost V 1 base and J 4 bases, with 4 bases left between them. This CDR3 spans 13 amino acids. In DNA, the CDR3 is TGTGCCAGCAGTTTAGGCCTCACCGGGGAGCTGTTTTTT. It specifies CASSLGLTGELFF.

In nucleotides, the CDR3 is TGTGCCAGCAGTCTGGACAGGGACTATGGCTACACCTTC. Amino acid sequence: CASSLDRDYGYTF. The chain couples TRBV12-3 or TRBV12-4 to TRBJ1-2; TRBD1 agrees at 8 bases. V lost 5 bases and J lost 3; bases outside the gene matches: 2. CDR3 size: 13 residues.

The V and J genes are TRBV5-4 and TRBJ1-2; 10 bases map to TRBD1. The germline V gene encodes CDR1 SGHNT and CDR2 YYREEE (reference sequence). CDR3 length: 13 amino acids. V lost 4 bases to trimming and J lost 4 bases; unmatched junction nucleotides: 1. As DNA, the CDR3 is TGTGCCAGCAGCAGGACAGGGGGCTATGGCTACACCTTC. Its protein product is CASSRTGGYGYTF.

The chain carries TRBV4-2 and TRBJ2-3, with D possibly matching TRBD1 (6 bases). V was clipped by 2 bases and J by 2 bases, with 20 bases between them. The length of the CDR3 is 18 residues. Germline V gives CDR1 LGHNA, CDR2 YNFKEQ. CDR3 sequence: CASSQSPGAQYPTDTQYF. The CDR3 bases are TGTGCCAGCAGCCAATCCCCAGGGGCCCAATACCCCACAGATACGCAGTATTTT.

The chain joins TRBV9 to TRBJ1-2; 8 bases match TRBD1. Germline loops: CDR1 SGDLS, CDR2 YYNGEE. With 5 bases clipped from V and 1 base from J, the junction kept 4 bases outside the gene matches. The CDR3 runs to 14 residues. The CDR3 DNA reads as TGTGCCAGCAGGCCGACAGGGGTTAACTATGGCTACACCTTC. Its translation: CASRPTGVNYGYTF.

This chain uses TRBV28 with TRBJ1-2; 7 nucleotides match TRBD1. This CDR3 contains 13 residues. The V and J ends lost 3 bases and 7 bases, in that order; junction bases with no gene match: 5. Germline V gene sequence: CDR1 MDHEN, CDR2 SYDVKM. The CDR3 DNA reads TGTGCCAGCAGTTTTATCAGGGGGACTGGCTACACCTTC. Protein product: CASSFIRGTGYTF.

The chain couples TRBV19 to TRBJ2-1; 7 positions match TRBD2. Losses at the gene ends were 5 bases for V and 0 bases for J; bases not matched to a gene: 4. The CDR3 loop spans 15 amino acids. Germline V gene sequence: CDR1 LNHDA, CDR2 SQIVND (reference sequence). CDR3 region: CASSGRVNSYNEQFF. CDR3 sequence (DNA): TGTGCCAGTAGTGGGAGGGTCAACTCCTACAATGAGCAGTTCTTC.